Listed here are 30 T cell receptor beta chains from one sample, sequenced in a study of neoadjuvant anti-PD-1 for oral cavity cancer. The repertoire was sequenced with immunoSEQ multiplex PCR; TCRdb's copy has only in-frame clones and lacks some. The data show around 13,000 clones, about 60% seen once. The sequences come from PBMCs, collected before nivolumab (anti-PD-1) treatment. The receptors shown here come from a person between 40 and 79 years old with oral cavity squamous cell carcinoma.

This sequence joins TRBV5-5 and TRBJ1-1; the D is unclear. The CDR3 runs to 13 residues. V was shortened by 1 base and J by 2 bases, with 6 bases between the two germline ends. The germline V gene encodes CDR1 SGHKS and CDR2 YYEKEE (reference sequence). The CDR3 DNA sequence: TGTGCCAGCAGCTTGAAACAAAACACTGAAGCTTTCTTT. Translated: CASSLKQNTEAFF.

The chain joins TRBV28 to TRBJ1-1; D possibly corresponds to TRBD1 (5 bases). The V end lost 5 bases, the J end lost 3 bases, and 25 bases lay between the germline ends. Germline lookup yields CDR1 MDHEN and CDR2 SYDVKM. There are 18 residues in the CDR3. The CDR3 here is CASSPLPSPDRWDTEAFF. Written as DNA, the CDR3 is TGTGCCAGCAGTCCCCTCCCGTCTCCTGACAGATGGGACACTGAAGCTTTCTTT.

The CDR3 region has the DNA TGTGCCATCAGTGATTCAGGTTTCGAGCAGTACTTC. Translated, it gives CAISDSGFEQYF. The rearrangement uses TRBV10-3 and TRBJ2-7; D is unresolved. Germline CDR1 ENHRY, CDR2 SYGVKD. This CDR3 has 12 amino acids. V was cut by 3 bases and J by 6 bases, with 9 bases left in between.

The CDR3 DNA reads as TGTGCCAGCAGCTTAGCGCGGTCGGCAGATACGCAGTATTTT. Amino acids: CASSLARSADTQYF. This chain joins TRBV11-2 and TRBJ2-3; D unclear. The CDR3 contains 14 residues. Looked up from germline, CDR1 is SGHAT and CDR2 is FQNNGV. Trimming took 1 base from V and 4 from J, leaving 9 bases between them.

The chain carries TRBV27 and TRBJ2-1, with TRBD2 matching over 7 bases. The V segment lost 4 bases and the J segment 5 bases; nucleotides outside the gene matches: 8. This CDR3 region has 15 residues. Germline CDR1 MNHEY, CDR2 SMNVEV (reference sequence). The CDR3 nucleotides are TGTGCCAGCAGTTCCGCTAGCGGACTAAACAATGAGCAGTTCTTC. It yields the protein CASSSASGLNNEQFF.

This clone has just one count. The J gene is TRBJ2-1, the V gene TRBV6-4; 7 bases are shared with TRBD2. Germline-derived CDR1 and CDR2 are MRHNA and SNTAGT. This CDR3 contains 15 residues. V shed 1 base and J 4 bases; nucleotides not matched to a gene: 4. As DNA, the CDR3 is TGTGCCAGCAGTGACTTTGCGGGGGAATACAATGAGCAGTTCTTC. Residues: CASSDFAGEYNEQFF.

J is TRBJ1-2 and V is TRBV29-1; D is unclear. The CDR3 has 12 amino acids. Germline CDR1 reads SQVTM; CDR2 reads ANQGSEA. V gave up 5 bases and J gave up 4 bases, with 11 bases separating them. The CDR3 region is CSVTVSSYGYTF. CDR3 in DNA: TGCAGCGTTACCGTAAGCAGCTATGGCTACACCTTC. Supplemented by reference TRBV29-1 and TRBJ1-2, the full variable domain reads SAVISQKPSRDICQRGTSLTIQCQVDSQVTMMFWYRQQPGQSLTLIATANQGSEATYESGFVIDKFPISRPNLTFSTLTVSNMSPEDSSIYLCSVTVSSYGYTFGSGTRLTVV.

The J gene is TRBJ2-1, the V gene TRBV4-2; D remains unclear. The CDR3 runs to 14 residues. Germline V gives CDR1 LGHNA, CDR2 YNFKEQ. Trimming removed 1 base from V and 6 bases from J, with 10 bases in between. CDR3 coding DNA: TGTGCCAGCAGCCAAGGGCTAGTGGGCAATGAGCAGTTCTTC. Translation: CASSQGLVGNEQFF.

The genes are TRBV7-8 and TRBJ2-3, with D maybe TRBD1 (6 bases). The CDR3 extends over 15 amino acids. V lost 1 base and J lost 3, with 11 bases in between. The germline CDR1 and CDR2 sequences are SGHVS and FQNEAQ. CDR3 protein: CASSLVQGNTDTQYF. Here the CDR3 DNA reads TGTGCCAGCAGCTTAGTACAGGGCAATACAGATACGCAGTATTTT.

The rearrangement links TRBV4-2 to TRBJ2-2; D is unclear. Looked up from germline, CDR1 is LGHNA and CDR2 is YNFKEQ. V was trimmed by 1 base and J by 8 bases, leaving 8 bases between them. The length of the CDR3 is 13 residues. This CDR3 reads CASSQAWSGELFF. The CDR3 DNA reads as TGTGCCAGCAGCCAAGCCTGGTCAGGGGAGCTGTTTTTT.

This clone was recorded once. The rearrangement joins TRBV14 to TRBJ2-4; possible D gene TRBD1, 5 bases. The CDR3 totals 15 residues. Trimming shortened V by 4 bases and J by 9 bases, and 19 bases separated the two germline ends. Germline CDR1 reads SGHDN; CDR2 reads FVKESK. CDR3 in amino acids: CASSPVQGVLGIQYF. Written as DNA, the CDR3 is TGTGCCAGCAGCCCCGTACAAGGGGTTCTGGGCATTCAGTACTTC.

The gene calls are TRBV19 and TRBJ1-5; possibly TRBD1 for D (5 bases). The CDR3 sequence is 15 residues long. Germline assignment: CDR1 LNHDA and CDR2 SQIVND (reference sequence). V lost 3 bases and J lost 6, with 15 bases in between. In DNA, the CDR3 is TGTGCCAGTAGTATGGCGGCAGGGTTCCTTCAGCCCCAGCATTTT. Encoded protein: CASSMAAGFLQPQHF.

The J gene is TRBJ2-5, the V gene TRBV29-1; D ambiguous. This CDR3 is built from 12 residues. Germline V gives CDR1 SQVTM, CDR2 ANQGSEA. V was shortened by 1 base and J by 1 base, with 4 bases between the two germline ends. CDR3 DNA sequence: TGCAGCGTTGAAGCCTTCCAAGAGACCCAGTACTTC. Translating gives CSVEAFQETQYF.

V usage is TRBV28 and J usage is TRBJ2-7; TRBD2 might be the D (6 bases). CDR3 length: 15 residues. CDR1 and CDR2 from the germline V gene are MDHEN and SYDVKM. Trimming took off 5 bases at V and 0 bases at J, with 14 bases between the two ends. CDR3 in amino acids: CASSLTGLTSYEQYF. CDR3 sequence (DNA): TGTGCCAGCAGTCTAACGGGACTGACCTCCTACGAGCAGTACTTC. Looking up the rest from reference TRBV28 and TRBJ2-7 gives the full variable domain: DVKVTQSSRYLVKRTGEKVFLECVQDMDHENMFWYRQDPGLGLRLIYFSYDVKMKEKGDIPEGYSVSREKKERFSLILESASTNQTSMYLCASSLTGLTSYEQYFGPGTRLTVT.

V is TRBV7-9 and J is TRBJ2-1; 12 positions agree with TRBD2. The CDR3 contains 16 residues. V lost 4 bases, J lost 8 bases, and 9 bases stayed unmatched. Per the germline V gene, CDR1 is SEHNR and CDR2 is FQNEAQ (reference sequence). The CDR3 nucleotides are TGTGCCAGCAGCTCTCCGGAAAGACTAGCGGGGGATGAGCAGTTCTTC. It translates to CASSSPERLAGDEQFF.

This clone was seen a handful of times. J is TRBJ1-5 and V is TRBV19; 7 bases match TRBD1. J was trimmed by 0 bases and V by 7 bases; bases with no gene match: 6. Germline CDR1 reads LNHDA; CDR2 reads SQIVND (reference sequence). This CDR3 has 15 residues. This CDR3 reads CASTWTGYSNQPQHF. The CDR3 DNA sequence: TGTGCCAGTACCTGGACAGGCTATAGCAATCAGCCCCAGCATTTT.

The chain joins TRBV5-1 to TRBJ1-2, with 8 bases fitting TRBD1. From germline, CDR1 is SGHRS and CDR2 YFSETQ. V gave up 3 bases and J gave up 6 bases; unmatched junction bases: 7. The CDR3 is made up of 14 amino acids. CDR3 nucleotide sequence: TGCGCCAGCAGCTCCTATGCGACAGGGGATGGCTACACCTTC. Amino acid sequence: CASSSYATGDGYTF. The whole variable domain, remainder taken from reference TRBV5-1 and TRBJ1-2, is KAGVTQTPRYLIKTRGQQVTLSCSPISGHRSVSWYQQTPGQGLQFLFEYFSETQRNKGNFPGRFSGRQFSNSRSEMNVSTLELGDSALYLCASSSYATGDGYTFGSGTRLTVV.

The chain combines TRBV6-5 with TRBJ2-1, with D uncertain. From germline, CDR1 is MNHEY and CDR2 SVGAGI. This CDR3 is built from 12 residues. V was trimmed by 0 bases and J by 7 bases, leaving 4 bases between them. Written as DNA, the CDR3 is TGTGCCAGCAGTTACTCGGCTAATGAGCAGTTCTTC. Protein product: CASSYSANEQFF.

The chain employs TRBV19 and TRBJ2-7; 9 nucleotides line up with TRBD2. The CDR3 has 15 residues. J lost 3 bases, V lost 3 bases, and 6 bases had no gene match. CDR1 is LNHDA, CDR2 SQIVND, per germline (reference sequence). The CDR3 reads CASSISASGNYEQYF. In DNA form, the CDR3 reads TGTGCCAGTAGTATTTCGGCTAGCGGGAACTACGAGCAGTACTTC.

The table lists this clone with a few counts. The V call is TRBV9, the J call TRBJ1-2, with TRBD1 matching over 7 bases. The CDR3 sequence is 15 residues long. Germline values: CDR1 SGDLS, CDR2 YYNGEE. The junction had 6 bases not matched to a gene; V was cut back by 0 bases and J by 4 bases. The CDR3 is CASSVGEGASYGYTF. CDR3 in DNA: TGTGCCAGCAGCGTAGGGGAGGGGGCAAGCTATGGCTACACCTTC.

The chain joins TRBV9 to TRBJ2-2, with 12 bases lining up with TRBD2. Germline V gene data show CDR1 as SGDLS and CDR2 as YYNGEE. The CDR3 consists of 16 residues. V was pared by 0 bases and J by 6 bases, with 3 bases of the junction left unmatched. CDR3 nucleotides: TGTGCCAGCAGCGTAGATCCTAGCGGGAGGGCCGGGGAGCTGTTTTTT. Translation gives CASSVDPSGRAGELFF.

This sequence joins TRBV7-3 and TRBJ2-1; TRBD2 is a possible D gene (6 bases). CDR3 length: 19 amino acids. CDR1 is SGHTA, CDR2 FQGTGA, per germline. V lost 5 bases, J lost 2 bases, and 25 bases lay in between. The CDR3 bases are TGTGCCAGCAGCCCTCCTCTTCTTCCCGGGACTGGAGCCTACAATGAGCAGTTCTTC. It codes for CASSPPLLPGTGAYNEQFF. Filled out from reference TRBV7-3 and TRBJ2-1, the complete variable domain reads GAGVSQTPSNKVTEKGKYVELRCDPISGHTALYWYRQSLGQGPEFLIYFQGTGAADDSGLPNDRFFAVRPEGSVSTLKIQRTERGDSAVYLCASSPPLLPGTGAYNEQFFGPGTRLTVL.

The chain recombines TRBV11-2 with TRBJ2-5; tentative D call: TRBD1 (6 bases). Germline values: CDR1 SGHAT, CDR2 FQNNGV. This CDR3 is 14 amino acids long. V was pared by 4 bases and J by 1 base, with 10 bases between. CDR3 bases: TGTGCCAGCAGCTCGGACAGACCCCAAGAGACCCAGTACTTC. This codes for CASSSDRPQETQYF.

This chain's CDR3 is CSAMRTGEQYF. CDR3 DNA: TGCAGTGCTATGAGGACGGGCGAGCAGTACTTC. The chain is built from TRBV20-1 and TRBJ2-7; no firm D call. This CDR3 has 11 residues. Germline V gene data show CDR1 as DFQATT and CDR2 as SNEGSKA (reference sequence). Trimming shortened V by 4 bases and J by 6 bases, and 10 bases separated the two germline ends.

This sequence joins TRBV6-6 and TRBJ1-2, with D unresolved. Trimming cost V 2 bases and J 8 bases, with 12 bases left between them. CDR1 MNHNY and CDR2 SVGAGI come from the germline V gene (reference sequence). This CDR3 is built from 13 residues. This CDR3 reads CASSYEGFSGYTF. The CDR3 DNA reads TGTGCCAGCAGTTACGAAGGTTTCTCAGGCTACACCTTC.

The genes are TRBV9 and TRBJ2-1, with 10 nucleotides matching TRBD2. V gave up 0 bases and J gave up 5 bases; unmatched junction bases: 8. The CDR3 spans 17 residues. The V gene's germline CDR1 is SGDLS and CDR2 YYNGEE. For the CDR3, the DNA is TGTGCCAGCAGCGTAGGGACTAGCGGTACCTTCGACAATGAGCAGTTCTTC. It specifies CASSVGTSGTFDNEQFF.

This chain links TRBV15 with TRBJ2-1; D is ambiguous. There are 14 residues in the CDR3. Trimming removed 0 bases from V and 13 bases from J, with 16 bases in between. Per the germline V gene, CDR1 is LNHNV and CDR2 is YYDKDF (reference sequence). The CDR3 reads CATSRDSLLMRQFF. In nucleotides, the CDR3 is TGTGCCACCAGCAGAGACTCGCTGCTAATGAGACAGTTCTTC.

This clone was recorded only once. This chain links TRBV5-4 with TRBJ2-4, with TRBD2 matching 8 bases. This CDR3 contains 14 residues. Germline lookup yields CDR1 SGHNT and CDR2 YYREEE (reference sequence). V trimming: 6 bases; J trimming: 1 base; junction bases outside the gene matches: 3. The CDR3 region has the DNA TGTGCCAGCACCTTAGCGGGGGCCAAAAACATTCAGTACTTC. It yields the protein CASTLAGAKNIQYF.

V and J are TRBV5-4 and TRBJ2-1; 12 nucleotides line up with TRBD2. After removal of 2 bases from V and 7 bases from J, the junction contained 1 base not matched to a gene. CDR1 and CDR2 from the germline V gene are SGHNT and YYREEE (reference sequence). This CDR3 is built from 14 residues. The CDR3 DNA is TGTGCCAGCAGCTTTGGGACTAGCGGGAATGAGCAGTTCTTC. Its translation is CASSFGTSGNEQFF.

The chain carries TRBV27 and TRBJ2-2; 7 bases agree with TRBD1. Trimming removed 2 bases from V and 6 bases from J; junction bases left unmatched: 3. CDR1 and CDR2 (germline): MNHEY, SMNVEV (reference sequence). The CDR3 is 14 residues long. The CDR3 region has the DNA TGTGCCAGCAGTTTAACAGGGGCCCCCGGGGAGCTGTTTTTT. This translates into CASSLTGAPGELFF.